Shown below are 13 T cell receptor beta chains from a single sample sequenced in a study of response to subunit inactivated influenza vaccine. MiXCR was run by TCRdb on the RT-PCR reads, yielding one entry per CDR3 protein. The table includes some 800,000 distinct CDR3 sequences, 21% detected once. The sequencing used PBMCs from blood, collected 5 to 6 days after vaccination. The source is a man aged 50 to 59 who received an inactivated influenza vaccine.

The gene calls are TRBV5-1 and TRBJ2-7, with TRBD1 matching over 7 bases. V was pared by 3 bases and J by 3 bases, with 3 bases of the junction left unmatched. The CDR3 runs 13 residues. Germline CDR1 SGHRS, CDR2 YFSETQ. CDR3 protein: CASSSDRDYEQYF. CDR3 bases: TGCGCCAGCAGCTCTGACAGGGACTACGAGCAGTACTTC.

This clonotype showed up just a few times. The CDR3 here is CATRGSGSSYEQYF. The CDR3 coding sequence is TGTGCCACCCGGGGTAGCGGGAGCTCCTACGAGCAGTACTTC. The chain couples TRBV15 to TRBJ2-7, with 9 nucleotides matching TRBD2. Germline V gene data show CDR1 as LNHNV and CDR2 as YYDKDF (reference sequence). This CDR3 is 14 amino acids long. V trimming: 8 bases; J trimming: 0 bases; junction bases outside the gene matches: 5.

The table lists this clonotype with a few counts. This chain links TRBV9 with TRBJ2-7; 8 nucleotides align to TRBD1. This CDR3 has 15 amino acids. V trimming: 0 bases; J trimming: 2 bases; junction bases outside the gene matches: 4. CDR1 is SGDLS, CDR2 YYNGEE, per germline. CDR3 bases: TGTGCCAGCAGCGTAGGACAGGGGCCCGCCTACGAGCAGTACTTC. Translation gives CASSVGQGPAYEQYF.

The sample holds a few counts of this clonotype. The CDR3 DNA reads as TGTGCCACCAGTGAGCCCGGGACAGGGTACCAGAAGCAGTTCTTC. Translation gives CATSEPGTGYQKQFF. The rearrangement joins TRBV24-1 to TRBJ2-1; 9 bases are shared with TRBD1. Per germline, CDR1 KGHDR and CDR2 SFDVKD. The CDR3 has 15 amino acids. V trimming: 4 bases; J trimming: 11 bases; junction bases outside the gene matches: 11.

This clonotype was seen more than once but under ten times. At one end, the junction sequence differs from germline, possibly due to a read error. The chain is built from TRBV7-7 and TRBJ2-2; 10 bases agree with TRBD1. Germline V gene lookup returns CDR1 SSHAT and CDR2 FNYEAQ (reference sequence). The CDR3 length is 14 residues. The CDR3 protein is CASSPDRGHGELFF. In DNA, the CDR3 is TGTGCTAGCAGCCCAGACAGGGGGCACGGGGAGCTGTTTTTT.

The rearrangement joins TRBV6-2 or TRBV6-3 to TRBJ1-1, with 8 bases fitting TRBD1. From germline, CDR1 is MNHEY and CDR2 SVGEGT. Trimming at V came to 9 bases and at J to 3 bases, leaving 6 bases not matched to a gene. The CDR3 is 13 amino acids. CDR3 in DNA: TGTGCCAGTAGGGACAGGTCGGACACTGAAGCTTTCTTT. Translating gives CASRDRSDTEAFF.

In this sample, this clonotype turned up a few times. The chain has TRBV7-3 and TRBJ2-1; weak D call: TRBD2 (6 bases). The CDR3 totals 18 residues. The germline V gene encodes CDR1 SGHTA and CDR2 FQGTGA. The V and J ends lost 2 bases and 5 bases respectively, with 22 bases between them. CDR3 residues: CASSLYPLRVSGDNEQFF. In nucleotides, the CDR3 is TGTGCCAGCAGCTTATATCCCCTGCGAGTTAGCGGAGACAATGAGCAGTTCTTC.

This clonotype came up many times. The rearrangement links TRBV12-3 or TRBV12-4 to TRBJ1-5; no definite D call. Trimming stripped 1 base from V and 3 bases from J, with 10 bases between. This CDR3 contains 15 residues. The CDR3 loop is CASSLGSGINQPQHF. The CDR3 DNA sequence: TGTGCCAGCAGTTTAGGGTCGGGGATCAATCAGCCCCAGCATTTT.

This clonotype was recorded a few times. The chain is built from TRBV4-2 and TRBJ2-5; TRBD2 is a possible D gene (6 bases). CDR3 length equals 15 residues. Trimming stripped 0 bases from V and 6 bases from J, with 14 bases between. Germline CDR1 is LGHNA and CDR2 is YNFKEQ. The CDR3 spells CASSQDLEGVQTQYF. DNA for the CDR3: TGTGCCAGCAGCCAAGATTTGGAGGGAGTACAGACCCAGTACTTC.

This clonotype has just a few counts. At one of its ends the junction is not consistent with the germline gene, which may arise from a read error. The rearrangement joins TRBV20-1 to TRBJ1-1; 10 bases align to TRBD1. The CDR3 runs to 15 residues. CDR1 DFQATT and CDR2 SNEGSKA come from the germline V gene (reference sequence). The CDR3 loop reads CSARLTGQGNAEAFF. The CDR3 DNA sequence: TGCAGTGCTAGATTAACGGGACAGGGGAACGCTGAAGCTTTCTTT.

The genes are TRBV7-6 and TRBJ2-2; no reliable D call. Germline CDR1 SGHVS, CDR2 FNYEAQ. The CDR3 runs to 16 residues. V lost 5 bases, J lost 2 bases, and 15 bases lay in between. The CDR3 reads CASSKTHLPNTGELFF. CDR3 nucleotide sequence: TGTGCCAGCAGCAAAACCCACCTACCTAACACCGGGGAGCTGTTTTTT. The entire variable domain, with the rest obtained from reference TRBV7-6 and TRBJ2-2, is as follows: GAGVSQSPRYKVTKRGQDVALRCDPISGHVSLYWYRQALGQGPEFLTYFNYEAQQDKSGLPNDRFSAERPEGSISTLTIQRTEQRDSAMYRCASSKTHLPNTGELFFGEGSRLTVL.

This chain joins TRBV7-9 and TRBJ2-1; D not certain. V dropped 5 bases and J dropped 12 bases, with 14 bases sitting between them. CDR1 and CDR2 (germline): SEHNR, FQNEAQ (reference sequence). CDR3 length: 12 residues. For the CDR3, the DNA is TGTGCCAGCAGCCAGACGGCGTTCCGGCAGTTCTTC. Translating gives CASSQTAFRQFF. Using reference TRBV7-9 and TRBJ2-1 for the parts outside the CDR3, the full variable domain is DTGVSQNPRHKITKRGQNVTFRCDPISEHNRLYWYRQTLGQGPEFLTYFQNEAQLEKSRLLSDRFSAERPKGSFSTLEIQRTEQGDSAMYLCASSQTAFRQFFGPGTRLTVL.

This clonotype occurred many times. The chain links TRBV29-1 to TRBJ2-1; the match to TRBD2 covers 10 bases. Germline V gene data show CDR1 as SQVTM and CDR2 as ANQGSEA. V lost 4 bases, J lost 9 bases, and 6 bases stayed unmatched. The CDR3 is 13 residues long. The CDR3 here is CSVASRTSGEQFF. The CDR3 nucleotides are TGCAGCGTTGCTAGTCGGACTAGCGGTGAGCAGTTCTTC.